Detailed here is one TCR beta chain. This CDR3 spans 16 amino acids. With V trimmed by 5 bases and J by 0 bases, 4 bases remained unmatched. Looked up from germline, CDR1 is SEHNR and CDR2 is FQNEAQ (reference sequence). This specimen comes from a study of blood T cell repertoires in COVID-19. In the study overall: The origin of the acute and convalescent COVID-19 samples was the United States, Italy and Spain. T cells, B-cell-depleted T cells, or PBMCs provided the cDNA or gDNA that served as material.

In the original processing: Amplifying reference gene primers gave estimates of nucleated cell counts. Sequencing used immunoSEQ multiplex PCR; TCRdb keeps in-frame clones, though not all of them. V and J calls and clone size are copied from that table; D and trimming were computed from the DNA. The repertoire consists of 200,000 to 300,000 clones, with around nine tenths occurring once and the leading ten covering approximately 9.8%. This sequence joins TRBV7-9 and TRBJ1-4; 9 bases are a match to TRBD1. The material sequenced was peripheral blood. The origin of this receptor is a man in his forties who had recovered from COVID-19. CDR3 DNA: TGTGCCAGCAGCCGAAGACAGGGGGCAACTAATGAAAAACTGTTTTTT. Protein product: CASSRRQGATNEKLFF.